This TCR beta chain was recorded in a study of cytomegalovirus exposure and HLA in healthy donors. Study context: A data release that came early held about 89 million unique TCRs from HLA-typed donors. 81% of 398 genotyped donors fell in the Caucasian-associated ancestry cluster. Study-wide results and caveats: Common viral pathogens seemed, in a later analysis, to connect with several of the most significant clusters.

PCR amplification relied on 60 Vbeta primers (plus 13 Jbeta primers). Only in-frame clones appear in the TCRdb table, and some are missing; sequencing was by immunoSEQ multiplex PCR. The sample lists approximately 150,000 clones, around a tenth occurring once. On this clone itself: Its matching antigen is unknown.

Although they were nominally healthy when sampled, donors likely had unrecorded immune exposures. The sample was PBMCs. This TCR was sampled from a male donor in good health and CMV-seronegative.

CDR3 region: CASSQRTANTEAFF. As DNA, the CDR3 is TGTGCCAGCAGCCAAAGGACAGCCAACACTGAAGCTTTCTTT. The J gene is TRBJ1-1, the V gene TRBV4-2; TRBD1 might be the D (6 bases). The CDR3 is 14 residues long. Trimming pared 2 bases from V and 2 bases from J, leaving 9 bases between. Germline V gene sequence: CDR1 LGHNA, CDR2 YNFKEQ.